What follows are 18 T cell receptor beta chains derived from one specimen sequenced in a study of T cells after yellow fever vaccination. TCRdb reprocessed the 5' RACE reads via MiXCR and lists one record per CDR3 protein. The sample lists 500,000 to 650,000 distinct CDR3 sequences; 9% to 15% were seen once. Sequenced material: PBMCs, taken on the day of the yellow fever booster vaccination. The receptor source for this set is a man younger than 45 who received the YFV17D yellow fever vaccine.

This clonotype was found a few times. V gene TRBV7-2 combines with J gene TRBJ2-5; D uncertain. The CDR3 has 12 amino acids. CDR1 and CDR2 from the germline V gene are SGHTA and FQGNSA. V lost 1 base and J lost 7, with 7 bases in between. This CDR3 reads CASSLGDVTQYF. CDR3 coding DNA: TGTGCCAGCAGCTTAGGAGACGTGACCCAGTACTTC.

The rearrangement joins TRBV2 to TRBJ2-7; 11 positions match TRBD2. Unmatched junction bases numbered 8, after V lost 10 bases and J lost 6 bases. Germline CDR1 SNHLY, CDR2 FYNNEI. This CDR3 region has 13 residues. The CDR3 coding sequence is TGTGCCAACTTACTAGCGGGAGATTTCGAGCAGTACTTC. This encodes CANLLAGDFEQYF.

The chain links TRBV19 to TRBJ2-7; the D gene is possibly TRBD1 (6 bases). The V gene lost 5 bases and the J gene lost 2 bases, with 16 bases spanning the gap. The CDR3 totals 15 residues. CDR1 and CDR2 (germline): LNHDA, SQIVND (reference sequence). This CDR3 reads CASSPRRDIAYEQYF. CDR3 bases: TGTGCCAGTAGTCCCCGCCGGGACATAGCCTACGAGCAGTACTTC. Variable domain in full (rest from reference TRBV19 and TRBJ2-7): DGGITQSPKYLFRKEGQNVTLSCEQNLNHDAMYWYRQDPGQGLRLIYYSQIVNDFQKGDIAEGYSVSREKKESFPLTVTSAQKNPTAFYLCASSPRRDIAYEQYFGPGTRLTVT.

V is TRBV19 and J is TRBJ2-3; tentative D call: TRBD2 (6 bases). The CDR3 covers 17 residues. V lost 5 bases to trimming and J lost 0 bases, with 18 bases between them. Per the germline V gene, CDR1 is LNHDA and CDR2 is SQIVND (reference sequence). The CDR3 reads CASSATGLPTSTDTQYF. CDR3 nucleotide sequence: TGTGCCAGTAGTGCGACGGGACTTCCAACCAGCACAGATACGCAGTATTTT.

J is TRBJ2-1 and V is TRBV20-1; 9 bases map to TRBD2. CDR3 length equals 15 residues. V was pared by 2 bases and J by 6 bases, with 8 bases of the junction left unmatched. Germline assignment: CDR1 DFQATT and CDR2 SNEGSKA (reference sequence). The CDR3 DNA is TGCAGTGCTAGACGTAGCGGGAGTCAGATCAATGAGCAGTTCTTC. It specifies CSARRSGSQINEQFF.

V is TRBV7-8 and J is TRBJ2-1; the match to TRBD1 covers 9 bases. V trimming: 0 bases; J trimming: 4 bases; junction bases outside the gene matches: 4. CDR1 and CDR2 (germline): SGHVS, FQNEAQ. This CDR3 is 16 amino acids long. CDR3 bases: TGTGCCAGCAGCTTAGCTTTGGGACAGGGTTACAATGAGCAGTTCTTC. This encodes CASSLALGQGYNEQFF.

This clonotype was seen only a few times. The J gene is TRBJ1-1, the V gene TRBV5-1; 9 positions agree with TRBD1. Germline V gene sequence: CDR1 SGHRS, CDR2 YFSETQ. The junction had 7 bases not matched to a gene; V was cut back by 0 bases and J by 7 bases. The CDR3 length is 15 residues. In DNA, the CDR3 is TGCGCCAGCAGCTTGGCGGGACAGGGAATTGATGAAGCTTTCTTT. Its protein is CASSLAGQGIDEAFF. Full variable domain (rest looked up from reference TRBV5-1 and TRBJ1-1): KAGVTQTPRYLIKTRGQQVTLSCSPISGHRSVSWYQQTPGQGLQFLFEYFSETQRNKGNFPGRFSGRQFSNSRSEMNVSTLELGDSALYLCASSLAGQGIDEAFFGQGTRLTVV.

V usage is TRBV21-1 and J usage is TRBJ2-1; the tabulated D call, TRBD1, remains unverified against the DNA. TRBV21-1 is a pseudogene segment. The CDR3 has 14 residues. This CDR3 is CASSKIRDPNEQFF. CDR3 in DNA: TGTGCCAGCAGCAAGATCCGGGACCCTAATGAGCAGTTCTTC.

This clonotype was observed a handful of times. The genes are TRBV7-9 and TRBJ2-7, with 8 bases lining up with TRBD2. J gave up 5 bases and V 2 bases, and 14 bases lay outside the gene matches. CDR3 size: 17 residues. CDR1 is SEHNR, CDR2 FQNEAQ, per germline (reference sequence). CDR3 sequence: CASSLTSWTAGRDEQYF. Here the CDR3 DNA reads TGTGCCAGCAGCTTAACCTCCTGGACTGCCGGGAGGGACGAGCAGTACTTC.

The V call is TRBV6-5, the J call TRBJ2-7, with 9 bases that match TRBD1. This CDR3 comprises 16 residues. CDR1 is MNHEY, CDR2 SVGAGI, per germline. The junction had 8 bases not matched to a gene; V was cut back by 0 bases and J by 5 bases. The CDR3 sequence is CASSYSQATGGDEQYF. The CDR3 DNA sequence: TGTGCCAGCAGTTACTCCCAAGCTACAGGGGGCGACGAGCAGTACTTC.

This clonotype has more than one count but fewer than ten. The chain has TRBV30 and TRBJ2-5; 8 bases are a match to TRBD1. J was trimmed by 1 base and V by 5 bases; bases with no gene match: 6. This CDR3 comprises 14 residues. Germline CDR1 is GTSNPN and CDR2 is SVGIG (reference sequence). In DNA form, the CDR3 reads TGTGCCTGGGCCCGGACAGGGTCCCAAGAGACCCAGTACTTC. Protein: CAWARTGSQETQYF.

The chain carries TRBV11-2 and TRBJ2-1, with 9 bases lining up with TRBD2. The CDR3 is made up of 19 amino acids. Germline trimming cut 4 bases from V and 4 bases from J; bases unmatched to any gene: 17. Looked up from germline, CDR1 is SGHAT and CDR2 is FQNNGV. As DNA, the CDR3 is TGTGCCAGCAGCTCCACCCGGAGTAGCGGGAGAACCCTTTACAATGAGCAGTTCTTC. Translating it yields CASSSTRSSGRTLYNEQFF.

The chain combines TRBV19 with TRBJ2-3; 14 bases map to TRBD2. V lost 7 bases to trimming and J lost 3 bases; unmatched junction nucleotides: 6. The CDR3 loop spans 16 amino acids. CDR1 and CDR2 from the germline V gene are LNHDA and SQIVND (reference sequence). CDR3 sequence: CASISWTSGRTDTQYF. The CDR3 DNA reads as TGTGCCAGTATCTCTTGGACTAGCGGGAGGACAGATACGCAGTATTTT.

In its sample, this clonotype was seen a few times. The chain uses TRBV11-2 and TRBJ2-7; TRBD1 agrees at 8 bases. The CDR3 has 14 residues. The V segment lost 4 bases and the J segment 5 bases; nucleotides outside the gene matches: 7. Germline V gene data show CDR1 as SGHAT and CDR2 as FQNNGV. CDR3 protein: CASSSPDRGHEQYF. In DNA, the CDR3 is TGTGCCAGCAGCTCCCCCGACAGGGGTCACGAGCAGTACTTC.

The sample holds a few counts of this clonotype. This chain links TRBV11-2 with TRBJ2-1, with 11 bases identical to TRBD2. This CDR3 is 16 amino acids long. The J segment lost 8 bases and the V segment lost 5 bases, leaving 11 bases of the junction unmatched. Per the germline V gene, CDR1 is SGHAT and CDR2 is FQNNGV. CDR3 loop: CASSNSFSGRADEQFF. The CDR3 DNA reads TGTGCCAGCAGCAATAGCTTTAGCGGGAGGGCCGATGAGCAGTTCTTC.

This clonotype has just a few counts. The chain carries TRBV5-5 and TRBJ2-6; D is perhaps TRBD2 (6 bases). This CDR3 comprises 16 residues. The V end was cut by 3 bases, the J end by 0 bases, with 10 bases between. The germline CDR1 and CDR2 sequences are SGHKS and YYEKEE (reference sequence). The CDR3 DNA sequence: TGTGCCAGCAGCTCGGGGGTGAGCTCTGGGGCCAACGTCCTGACTTTC. Translation gives CASSSGVSSGANVLTF.

This clonotype occurred a few times. The rearrangement uses TRBV18 and TRBJ2-5; D gene ambiguous. V was trimmed by 5 bases and J by 4 bases, leaving 11 bases between them. The CDR3 runs 13 residues. Germline V gives CDR1 KGHSH, CDR2 LQKENI. The CDR3 bases are TGTGCCAGCTCAAAACTGGCGGCAGAGACCCAGTACTTC. It translates to CASSKLAAETQYF.

This clonotype was detected only a few times. The chain carries TRBV12-3 or TRBV12-4 and TRBJ1-1, with 9 bases lining up with TRBD1. V lost 7 bases and J lost 0; bases outside the gene matches: 12. The CDR3 is 17 amino acids. As DNA, the CDR3 is TGTGCCAGCATAGGTACGGGACAGGGCAACATGAACACTGAAGCTTTCTTT. Protein sequence: CASIGTGQGNMNTEAFF.